This entry lists 4 T cell receptor beta chains sequenced from one sample in a study of regulatory T cells in long-lasting Graves disease. Time point specified: persistent/refractory GD, antithyroid drugs over 5 years with positive TRAb. The authors made the TCR library using RNA they extracted from PBMCs. Arm-PCR of CDR3 regions and iRepertoire HTBI primers were used to build TCR beta libraries. TCRdb reprocessed the multiplex PCR reads with MiXCR, giving one entry per CDR3 protein. The data contain 350,000 to 450,000 distinct CDR3 sequences, approximately 25% of them singletons. Sequencing was performed on peripheral blood mononuclear cells (PBMCs), taken when the disease was refractory, from a patient treated with antithyroid drugs. Receptors were obtained from a woman aged 40-49 years with Graves disease.

Ten or more counts support this clonotype. The chain has TRBV28 and TRBJ2-7; D possibly corresponds to TRBD1 (6 bases). Trimming removed 1 base from V and 3 bases from J, with 16 bases in between. The CDR3 length is 16 residues. From germline, CDR1 is MDHEN and CDR2 SYDVKM. This CDR3 reads CASSLSWTRTVYEQYF. The CDR3, as DNA: TGTGCCAGCAGTTTATCGTGGACCCGGACAGTCTACGAGCAGTACTTC. The full variable domain, its missing parts supplied by reference TRBV28 and TRBJ2-7, is DVKVTQSSRYLVKRTGEKVFLECVQDMDHENMFWYRQDPGLGLRLIYFSYDVKMKEKGDIPEGYSVSREKKERFSLILESASTNQTSMYLCASSLSWTRTVYEQYFGPGTRLTVT.

This chain joins TRBV5-1 and TRBJ1-4; no clear D. The CDR3 covers 15 residues. Germline values: CDR1 SGHRS, CDR2 YFSETQ. The V end was cut by 5 bases, the J end by 3 bases, with 14 bases between. The CDR3 sequence: CASRRGSAANEKLFF. The CDR3 region has the DNA TGCGCCAGCAGAAGAGGTTCGGCTGCTAATGAAAAACTGTTTTTT. The full variable domain, with the rest looked up from reference TRBV5-1 and TRBJ1-4, is KAGVTQTPRYLIKTRGQQVTLSCSPISGHRSVSWYQQTPGQGLQFLFEYFSETQRNKGNFPGRFSGRQFSNSRSEMNVSTLELGDSALYLCASRRGSAANEKLFFGSGTQLSVL.

This clonotype was recorded many times. V is TRBV27 and J is TRBJ1-6; 7 bases map to TRBD1. From germline, CDR1 is MNHEY and CDR2 SMNVEV (reference sequence). This CDR3 has 15 amino acids. V shed 4 bases, J shed 10 bases, and the junction held 10 bases outside the gene matches. The CDR3, as DNA: TGTGCCAGCAGTTCCAGGGGGGGGGTAGGATCACCCCTCCACTTT. This translates into CASSSRGGVGSPLHF.

This clonotype occurred many times. This chain connects TRBV2 to TRBJ2-5, with D possibly being TRBD1 or TRBD2 (5 bases each). From germline, CDR1 is SNHLY and CDR2 FYNNEI. Trimming stripped 7 bases from V and 5 bases from J, with 23 bases between. The CDR3 runs 16 residues. CDR3 loop: CASIDDSGSRWETQYF. CDR3 sequence (DNA): TGTGCCAGCATTGACGACAGCGGTTCGAGATGGGAGACCCAGTACTTC.